These 21 T cell receptor beta chains were sequenced from one sample in a study of memory CD4+ T cells and cytomegalovirus serostatus. The table came from immunoSEQ multiplex PCR; TCRdb's copy has only in-frame clones and leaves some out. The sample has tens of thousands of clones; roughly three quarters are singletons. The sort gate was single viable CD3+CD4+CD8-CD45RO+ cells for memory CD4+ T cells. The specimen sequenced was memory CD4+ T cells from blood. The receptors come from an adult in good health and CMV-seronegative.

This clone came up a few times. The V gene is TRBV5-1, the J gene TRBJ2-2, with 9 bases fitting TRBD2. The junction had 5 bases not matched to a gene; V was cut back by 5 bases and J by 6 bases. CDR3 size: 14 residues. Germline loops: CDR1 SGHRS, CDR2 YFSETQ. CDR3 residues: CASRREGLAGELFF. CDR3 bases: TGCGCCAGCAGGCGGGAGGGCCTGGCCGGGGAGCTGTTTTTT.

The gene calls are TRBV7-6 and TRBJ2-5, with D tentatively TRBD1 or TRBD2 (5 bases each). Germline CDR1 is SGHVS and CDR2 is FNYEAQ. The CDR3 spans 14 residues. Trimming stripped 5 bases from V and 5 bases from J, with 15 bases between. CDR3 region: CASSKGRRGETQYF. CDR3 coding DNA: TGTGCCAGCAGCAAGGGACGGCGAGGGGAGACCCAGTACTTC.

This clone appeared a single time. The chain joins TRBV30 to TRBJ1-1; a weak D match, TRBD1 (5 bases). This CDR3 region has 15 residues. In germline, CDR1 is GTSNPN, CDR2 SVGIG (reference sequence). Trimming cost V 0 bases and J 8 bases, with 19 bases left between them. CDR3 protein: CAWSVRGAGLGEAFF. In nucleotides, the CDR3 is TGTGCCTGGAGTGTGCGGGGCGCGGGTTTAGGAGAAGCTTTCTTT. Based on the CDR3 plus reference TRBV30 and TRBJ1-1, the full variable domain is SQTIHQWPATLVQPVGSPLSLECTVEGTSNPNLYWYRQAAGRGLQLLFYSVGIGQISSEVPQNLSASRPQDRQFILSSKKLLLSDSGFYLCAWSVRGAGLGEAFFGQGTRLTVV.

This clone is a singleton in its sample. This rearrangement joins TRBV2 to TRBJ1-2; weak D call: TRBD1 (5 bases). The V end lost 5 bases, the J end lost 4 bases, and 14 bases lay between the germline ends. Germline-derived CDR1 and CDR2 are SNHLY and FYNNEI. The length of the CDR3 is 14 residues. The CDR3 bases are TGTGCCAGCAGTAACCAGGGTATAAGCTATGGCTACACCTTC. Its translation is CASSNQGISYGYTF.

A single count supports this clone. V usage is TRBV6-6 and J usage is TRBJ2-1; D gene uncertain. Per the germline V gene, CDR1 is MNHNY and CDR2 is SVGAGI (reference sequence). CDR3 size: 15 residues. V shed 6 bases and J shed 5 bases, with 17 bases lying between them. The DNA for the CDR3 is TGTGCCAGCAGCCCCGGACCGTTACAAAACAATGAGCAGTTCTTC. Translated: CASSPGPLQNNEQFF.

The rearrangement links TRBV19 to TRBJ1-2, with D possibly being TRBD1 (5 bases). V lost 7 bases and J lost 4, with 13 bases in between. Germline CDR1 is LNHDA and CDR2 is SQIVND (reference sequence). This CDR3 has 13 residues. The CDR3 is CASNPGRSYGYTF. The CDR3 DNA follows: TGTGCCAGTAACCCAGGGCGGTCCTATGGCTACACCTTC.

The rearrangement joins TRBV9 to TRBJ2-2, with 9 bases identical to TRBD2. CDR1 and CDR2 (germline): SGDLS, YYNGEE. Trimming removed 1 base from V and 1 base from J; junction bases left unmatched: 11. The CDR3 runs 19 residues. CDR3 nucleotide sequence: TGTGCCAGCAGCGTAAGTTCGCCAGCGGGAGGTCTGAACACCGGGGAGCTGTTTTTT. It yields the protein CASSVSSPAGGLNTGELFF.

V is TRBV30 and J is TRBJ1-6, with D uncertain. Germline lookup yields CDR1 GTSNPN and CDR2 SVGIG (reference sequence). The CDR3 has 14 amino acids. With 3 bases removed from V and 5 bases from J, the gap between germline ends came to 11 bases. CDR3 protein: CAWRLVRDNSPLHF. The CDR3 DNA is TGTGCCTGGAGGTTGGTACGGGATAATTCACCCCTCCACTTT.

The V gene is TRBV11-2, the J gene TRBJ2-7; weak D call: TRBD2 (5 bases). Trimming left V 5 bases short and J 5 bases short, with 22 bases between. Germline V gene data show CDR1 as SGHAT and CDR2 as FQNNGV. The CDR3 totals 16 residues. The CDR3 DNA is TGTGCCAGCAGCCCCCCCCCAGGAGCAGGAGGACACGAGCAGTACTTC. This codes for CASSPPPGAGGHEQYF.

The chain employs TRBV5-1 and TRBJ2-7; 7 bases fit TRBD2. This CDR3 has 14 amino acids. CDR1 and CDR2 (germline): SGHRS, YFSETQ. V lost 5 bases and J lost 3; bases outside the gene matches: 8. The CDR3 nucleotides are TGCGCCAGCAGGCCCGGGACTACCTACTACGAGCAGTACTTC. It is translated as CASRPGTTYYEQYF.

The V and J genes are TRBV7-8 and TRBJ2-5; D not resolved. Germline lookup yields CDR1 SGHVS and CDR2 FQNEAQ. V was pared by 3 bases and J by 6 bases, with 17 bases between. The CDR3 contains 15 residues. CDR3 amino acids: CASSFGLKGLKTQYF. CDR3 DNA sequence: TGTGCCAGCAGCTTTGGCCTTAAAGGATTGAAGACCCAGTACTTC.

The chain carries TRBV6-1 and TRBJ2-7; D unresolved. Germline V gene data show CDR1 as MNHNS and CDR2 as SASEGT. Trimming removed 2 bases at V and 0 bases at J, with 11 bases between. There are 15 residues in the CDR3. CDR3 residues: CASSELGGSSYEQYF. The DNA for the CDR3 is TGTGCCAGCAGTGAACTGGGCGGCAGCTCCTACGAGCAGTACTTC.

The chain combines TRBV2 with TRBJ2-2; TRBD1 might be the D (6 bases). V was cut by 7 bases and J by 4 bases, with 10 bases left in between. CDR1 is SNHLY and CDR2 is FYNNEI in the germline V gene. The CDR3 covers 13 residues. DNA for the CDR3: TGTGCCAGCAAGGCACAGGGCACCGGGGAGCTGTTTTTT. Translation gives CASKAQGTGELFF.

As DNA, the CDR3 is TGCGCCAGCAGTGGGGGACTAGCGGGCGCCGAGCAGTTCTTC. Translating it yields CASSGGLAGAEQFF. The rearrangement links TRBV10-1 to TRBJ2-1, with 12 bases that match TRBD2. The CDR3 is 14 residues long. Germline-derived CDR1 and CDR2 are WNHNN and SYGVQD (reference sequence). V shed 4 bases, J shed 10 bases, and the junction held 5 bases outside the gene matches.

V is TRBV2 and J is TRBJ2-5, with D possibly matching TRBD1 (5 bases). Germline-derived CDR1 and CDR2 are SNHLY and FYNNEI. V lost 4 bases to trimming and J lost 5 bases, with 14 bases between them. The CDR3 covers 14 residues. The CDR3: CASSGSGGAETQYF. Here the CDR3 DNA reads TGTGCCAGCAGTGGGTCGGGTGGGGCTGAGACCCAGTACTTC.

Concerning this clone itself: Other DNA sequences in this specimen translate into the identical CDR3. V gene TRBV18 combines with J gene TRBJ2-5; D remains ambiguous. CDR3 length: 11 residues. Trimming pared 2 bases from V and 3 bases from J, leaving 1 base between. The V gene's germline CDR1 is KGHSH and CDR2 LQKENI. The CDR3 is CASSPKETQYF. The CDR3 nucleotides are TGTGCCAGCTCACCAAAAGAGACCCAGTACTTC.

The rearrangement uses TRBV11-3 and TRBJ2-2; D is undetermined. The CDR3 is made up of 14 amino acids. Germline values: CDR1 SGHNT, CDR2 YENEEA. The V gene lost 8 bases and the J gene lost 0 bases, with 10 bases spanning the gap. Written as DNA, the CDR3 is TGTGCCAGCGCCCTTTCCTCGAACACCGGGGAGCTGTTTTTT. Translating gives CASALSSNTGELFF.

This chain uses TRBV10-3 with TRBJ1-2, with a weak D call TRBD1 (6 bases). Trimming pared 8 bases from V and 8 bases from J, leaving 18 bases between. The CDR3 loop spans 13 amino acids. Per the germline V gene, CDR1 is ENHRY and CDR2 is SYGVKD. The CDR3 spells CAIWGATSQGYTF. CDR3 DNA sequence: TGTGCCATCTGGGGGGCAACATCTCAGGGCTACACCTTC.

The CDR3 here is CASSLDFGGDNYGYTF. CDR3 nucleotides: TGTGCCAGCAGCTTAGATTTTGGGGGGGATAACTATGGCTACACCTTC. This chain uses TRBV7-8 with TRBJ1-2; a possible D gene is TRBD1 (5 bases). This CDR3 has 16 residues. CDR1 and CDR2 from the germline V gene are SGHVS and FQNEAQ. V dropped 1 base and J dropped 1 base, with 13 bases sitting between them.

The chain joins TRBV4-1 to TRBJ2-2; maybe TRBD1 (5 bases). V gave up 1 base and J gave up 3 bases, with 9 bases separating them. CDR3 length: 15 residues. In germline, CDR1 is MGHRA, CDR2 YSYEKL. The CDR3 loop reads CASSQVLRDTGELFF. CDR3 DNA: TGCGCCAGCAGCCAAGTACTCAGGGACACCGGGGAGCTGTTTTTT.

V is TRBV15 and J is TRBJ1-2; D gene unclear. The CDR3 is made up of 13 amino acids. V was shortened by 2 bases and J by 2 bases, with 6 bases between the two germline ends. Per germline, CDR1 LNHNV and CDR2 YYDKDF (reference sequence). This CDR3 is CATSRQRNYGYTF. DNA for the CDR3: TGTGCCACCAGCAGACAGAGAAACTATGGCTACACCTTC.